The present TCR beta chain was sequenced within a study of blood T cell repertoires in COVID-19. How the authors handled the data: Reference gene primer amplification gave estimated nucleated cell counts. The method was immunoSEQ multiplex PCR; TCRdb's version includes in-frame clones alone and lacks a portion of them. Clone size and the V and J calls come from that table; the DNA yielded D and trimming. The sample records around 100,000 clones, 88% being singletons. V was clipped by 9 bases and J by 2 bases; unmatched bases: 22. The CDR3 runs to 21 residues. Germline CDR1 reads LNHDA; CDR2 reads SQIVND (reference sequence).

Source material: peripheral blood. This sequence originates from a human donor in a cohort sampled during active COVID-19. V and J are TRBV19 and TRBJ2-3, with 14 bases lining up with TRBD2. The CDR3 DNA is TGTGCCAGCTCAGGACAGTCCGGGACTAGCGGGAGAGAAGGGAACACAGATACGCAGTATTTT. Its protein is CASSGQSGTSGREGNTDTQYF.